The 25 T cell receptor beta chains listed next were all sequenced from one sample in a study of technical replicates of blood from several donors. Sequenced by immunoSEQ multiplex PCR; TCRdb stores in-frame clones only, minus some. The data contain approximately 73,000 clones, just under 95% of them singletons. The material sequenced was T cells isolated from PBMCs. The origin of the receptors is a human donor in good health.

V is TRBV6-4 and J is TRBJ1-4, with 8 bases identical to TRBD1. The CDR3 is made up of 14 amino acids. Germline assignment: CDR1 MRHNA and CDR2 SNTAGT. J gave up 5 bases and V 5 bases, and 4 bases lay outside the gene matches. In nucleotides, the CDR3 is TGTGCCAGCAGTTCCGGGACAGGCAATGAAAAACTGTTTTTT. It translates to CASSSGTGNEKLFF.

V usage is TRBV6-6 and J usage is TRBJ2-5; TRBD2 agrees at 9 bases. Germline V gives CDR1 MNHNY, CDR2 SVGAGI (reference sequence). The CDR3 spans 13 residues. V dropped 8 bases and J dropped 3; count of bases not matched to a gene: 4. The CDR3 region has the DNA TGTGCCAGCGGCGGGAGGGACAAAGAGACCCAGTACTTC. Translation: CASGGRDKETQYF.

The CDR3 loop is CASSLVQGPNQPQHF. CDR3 in DNA: TGTGCCAGCAGTTTAGTACAGGGCCCTAATCAGCCCCAGCATTTT. This chain joins TRBV27 and TRBJ1-5, with a tentative D call TRBD1 (6 bases). Germline CDR1 is MNHEY and CDR2 is SMNVEV (reference sequence). CDR3 size: 15 residues. Trimming shortened V by 2 bases and J by 4 bases, and 12 bases separated the two germline ends.

This clone was counted once. The chain uses TRBV7-2 and TRBJ2-1; 7 nucleotides align to TRBD2. CDR3 length: 14 amino acids. J lost 4 bases, V lost 0 bases, and 0 bases had no gene match. Germline V gene lookup returns CDR1 SGHTA and CDR2 FQGNSA. CDR3 bases: TGTGCCAGCAGCTTAGCCGGGGGGTACAATGAGCAGTTCTTC. Its translation: CASSLAGGYNEQFF. Filled out from reference TRBV7-2 and TRBJ2-1, the complete variable domain reads GAGVSQSPSNKVTEKGKDVELRCDPISGHTALYWYRQSLGQGLEFLIYFQGNSAPDKSGLPSDRFSAERTGGSVSTLTIQRTQQEDSAVYLCASSLAGGYNEQFFGPGTRLTVL.

The chain links TRBV5-6 to TRBJ2-3; 13 bases match TRBD2. Germline assignment: CDR1 SGHDT and CDR2 YYEEEE. The CDR3 runs to 17 residues. Trimming at V came to 1 base and at J to 4 bases, leaving 6 bases not matched to a gene. This CDR3 is CASSLPTSGRASDTQYF. CDR3 coding DNA: TGTGCCAGCAGCTTGCCCACTAGCGGGAGGGCCTCAGATACGCAGTATTTT. Full variable domain (outside the CDR3, taken from reference TRBV5-6 and TRBJ2-3): DAGVTQSPTHLIKTRGQQVTLRCSPKSGHDTVSWYQQALGQGPQFIFQYYEEEERQRGNFPDRFSGHQFPNYSSELNVNALLLGDSALYLCASSLPTSGRASDTQYFGPGTRLTVL.

The chain couples TRBV9 to TRBJ1-3; D unresolved. CDR3 length: 15 amino acids. V was trimmed by 4 bases and J by 0 bases, leaving 11 bases between them. Germline CDR1 reads SGDLS; CDR2 reads YYNGEE. CDR3 coding DNA: TGTGCCAGCAGCTCCCGACTGGGCTCTGGAAACACCATATATTTT. Translated, it gives CASSSRLGSGNTIYF.

V gene TRBV11-3 combines with J gene TRBJ1-2; possible D gene TRBD1, 6 bases. Germline CDR1 reads SGHNT; CDR2 reads YENEEA. The CDR3 length is 16 residues. V shed 6 bases and J shed 5 bases, with 22 bases lying between them. As DNA, the CDR3 is TGTGCCAGCAGTTTGATCAGGGGCTCCTTAACGTATGGCTACACCTTC. Its translation is CASSLIRGSLTYGYTF.

The rearrangement joins TRBV5-1 to TRBJ1-4, with D maybe TRBD1 (6 bases). V shed 0 bases and J shed 8 bases, with 11 bases lying between them. Germline V gene sequence: CDR1 SGHRS, CDR2 YFSETQ. The CDR3 spans 14 residues. This CDR3 reads CASSLGRGDEKLFF. The CDR3 nucleotides are TGCGCCAGCAGCTTGGGCAGGGGCGACGAAAAACTGTTTTTT.

This sequence joins TRBV30 and TRBJ2-5; 7 nucleotides line up with TRBD2. This CDR3 has 15 amino acids. Germline V gene data show CDR1 as GTSNPN and CDR2 as SVGIG (reference sequence). V was clipped by 0 bases and J by 5 bases; unmatched bases: 9. The CDR3 DNA is TGTGCCTGGAGTGTAATAGTCTGGACTAGGGAGACCCAGTACTTC. This encodes CAWSVIVWTRETQYF.

This clone appeared a single time. This chain connects TRBV10-3 to TRBJ2-1; 9 bases match TRBD2. Germline-derived CDR1 and CDR2 are ENHRY and SYGVKD. CDR3 size: 13 residues. V lost 7 bases to trimming and J lost 5 bases; unmatched junction nucleotides: 3. This CDR3 is CAINVAGDNEQFF. For the CDR3, the DNA is TGTGCCATCAACGTAGCGGGAGACAATGAGCAGTTCTTC.

This chain joins TRBV19 and TRBJ1-2, with 8 bases that match TRBD1. The ends lost 4 bases at V and 4 bases at J; junction bases unmatched: 5. The germline V gene has CDR1 LNHDA and CDR2 SQIVND (reference sequence). The CDR3 is 14 residues long. The CDR3 reads CASSRDRGTYGYTF. The CDR3 DNA reads TGTGCCAGTAGTAGAGACAGGGGAACCTATGGCTACACCTTC.

The rearrangement joins TRBV19 to TRBJ1-2; 7 bases line up with TRBD1. Unmatched junction bases numbered 20, after V lost 8 bases and J lost 2 bases. The CDR3 has 18 amino acids. CDR1 and CDR2 from the germline V gene are LNHDA and SQIVND (reference sequence). CDR3 DNA sequence: TGTGCCAGTGGAAAGACTCAATGGAGACAGGGACGGAACTATGGCTACACCTTC. This codes for CASGKTQWRQGRNYGYTF.

The chain carries TRBV29-1 and TRBJ2-7, with TRBD1 matching over 7 bases. Germline-derived CDR1 and CDR2 are SQVTM and ANQGSEA. The CDR3 has 11 residues. Here the CDR3 reads CSGQDSYEQYF. The CDR3 nucleotides read TGCAGTGGACAGGACTCCTACGAGCAGTACTTC.

This sequence joins TRBV6-1 and TRBJ1-3; 7 positions match TRBD1. The V and J ends lost 6 bases and 3 bases, in that order; junction bases with no gene match: 5. Per the germline V gene, CDR1 is MNHNS and CDR2 is SASEGT. This CDR3 is built from 14 residues. The CDR3 region is CASSYRGGGNTIYF. The CDR3 DNA follows: TGTGCCAGCAGCTACAGGGGAGGTGGAAACACCATATATTTT.

The rearrangement uses TRBV7-2 and TRBJ1-1; 7 bases are shared with TRBD1. This CDR3 is 15 amino acids long. J gave up 4 bases and V 0 bases, and 5 bases lay outside the gene matches. The V gene's germline CDR1 is SGHTA and CDR2 FQGNSA. The CDR3 DNA reads as TGTGCCAGCAGCTTAGCAATAGGGGGCAGCACTGAAGCTTTCTTT. Translation gives CASSLAIGGSTEAFF.

V and J are TRBV28 and TRBJ1-3; D remains ambiguous. CDR1 and CDR2 from the germline V gene are MDHEN and SYDVKM. Trimming stripped 4 bases from V and 13 bases from J, with 8 bases between. This CDR3 is 10 amino acids long. The CDR3 region is CASSSPLIYF. For the CDR3, the DNA is TGTGCCAGCAGTTCCCCCCTTATATATTTT.

The rearrangement joins TRBV21-1 to TRBJ2-7; the table gives TRBD2 as D, unverified against the DNA. TRBV21-1 is a listed pseudogene. This CDR3 comprises 16 residues. CDR3 residues: CASSNPSGRASYEQYF. The CDR3 coding sequence is TGTGCCAGCAGCAACCCTAGCGGGAGGGCCTCCTACGAGCAGTACTTC.

The sample holds a few counts of this clone. J is TRBJ1-1 and V is TRBV9; tentatively, D is TRBD1 (5 bases). V shed 0 bases and J shed 3 bases, with 15 bases lying between them. Looked up from germline, CDR1 is SGDLS and CDR2 is YYNGEE. The CDR3 is made up of 16 amino acids. CDR3 region: CASSVAGLSGDTEAFF. The CDR3 region has the DNA TGTGCCAGCAGCGTAGCTGGGTTATCGGGGGACACTGAAGCTTTCTTT. Full variable domain (outside the CDR3, taken from reference TRBV9 and TRBJ1-1): DSGVTQTPKHLITATGQRVTLRCSPRSGDLSVYWYQQSLDQGLQFLIQYYNGEERAKGNILERFSAQQFPDLHSELNLSSLELGDSALYFCASSVAGLSGDTEAFFGQGTRLTVV.

The V call is TRBV6-1, the J call TRBJ2-7; 9 nucleotides agree with TRBD2. CDR3 length: 14 amino acids. Germline CDR1 MNHNS, CDR2 SASEGT. The trim removed 9 bases at V and 4 bases at J, leaving 10 bases unmatched. CDR3 amino acids: CASWGGAGGYEQYF. Written as DNA, the CDR3 is TGTGCCAGTTGGGGCGGGGCGGGAGGGTACGAGCAGTACTTC.

The gene calls are TRBV19 and TRBJ1-1; D may be TRBD1 (5 bases). CDR3 length equals 14 residues. The V end lost 4 bases, the J end lost 0 bases, and 9 bases lay between the germline ends. Germline CDR1 and CDR2: LNHDA and SQIVND (reference sequence). The CDR3: CASSTGFMNTEAFF. CDR3 nucleotide sequence: TGTGCCAGTAGTACAGGGTTCATGAACACTGAAGCTTTCTTT.

The rearrangement uses TRBV14 and TRBJ2-7; D is uncertain. Deletions cut 1 base from V and 2 bases from J, with 9 bases between. Germline V CDR1 and CDR2: SGHDN, FVKESK. This CDR3 has 14 amino acids. The CDR3 sequence: CASSQASWPYEQYF. DNA of the CDR3: TGTGCCAGCAGCCAAGCGTCATGGCCCTACGAGCAGTACTTC.

This sequence joins TRBV7-9 and TRBJ2-2, with D maybe TRBD1 (6 bases). V was pared by 0 bases and J by 2 bases, with 10 bases between. CDR3 length: 16 amino acids. CDR1 and CDR2 from the germline V gene are SEHNR and FQNEAQ (reference sequence). CDR3 region: CASSLAQGINTGELFF. In nucleotides, the CDR3 is TGTGCCAGCAGCTTAGCGCAGGGGATAAACACCGGGGAGCTGTTTTTT.

V usage is TRBV11-2 and J usage is TRBJ2-1; D unclear. Germline V gives CDR1 SGHAT, CDR2 FQNNGV. The CDR3 loop spans 17 amino acids. Trimming pared 7 bases from V and 9 bases from J, leaving 28 bases between. In DNA, the CDR3 is TGTGCCAGCAATCTGTCTGTGGTGACGGGTGACCCGGCTGAGCAGTTCTTC. Protein: CASNLSVVTGDPAEQFF.

J is TRBJ2-7 and V is TRBV7-9; no clear D gene. CDR1 and CDR2 from the germline V gene are SEHNR and FQNEAQ (reference sequence). This CDR3 region has 13 residues. The germline V and J ends were trimmed by 2 bases and 4 bases, with 9 bases remaining between them. CDR3 amino acids: CASSLTAVYEQYF. CDR3 DNA sequence: TGTGCCAGCAGCTTAACGGCGGTATACGAGCAGTACTTC.

The chain joins TRBV9 to TRBJ1-2; 9 bases align to TRBD1. This CDR3 is 14 amino acids long. The V and J ends lost 3 bases and 5 bases, in that order; junction bases with no gene match: 5. Germline lookup yields CDR1 SGDLS and CDR2 YYNGEE. The CDR3 loop reads CASSEGQGEYGYTF. The CDR3 DNA reads as TGTGCCAGCAGCGAGGGACAGGGCGAGTATGGCTACACCTTC.